This T cell receptor (beta chain) was identified during a study of cytomegalovirus exposure and HLA in healthy donors. Study findings and constraints: Earlier findings revealed that most TCR beta V segments proved productive either about 90% or about 30% of the time. High sensitivity and specificity were reportedly achieved when the classifier diagnosed cytomegalovirus status.

For this clone: No antigen is known for it.

Those who donated were healthy bone marrow donors. This CDR3 is 15 amino acids long. V lost 10 bases and J lost 8, with 23 bases in between. Germline-derived CDR1 and CDR2 are WSHSY and SAAADI. The primer mix had 60 Vbeta and 13 Jbeta primers. Method: immunoSEQ multiplex PCR; TCRdb's copy keeps in-frame clones and lacks some. The data show 100,000 or so clones, with roughly 13% seen just once and 16% held by the top ten. Sequencing was performed on PBMCs. The chain combines TRBV10-2 with TRBJ1-4, with D hard to call. The TCR originated in a man aged 35 to 55 in good health and CMV-seropositive. CDR3 DNA sequence: TGCGCCACCTCAGGAGGAGGGCTGAGGAGAGAAAAACTGTTTTTT. Protein product: CATSGGGLRREKLFF.